This passage covers 29 T cell receptor beta chains from one sample sequenced in a study of regulatory T cells in long-lasting Graves disease. Time point meaning: newly diagnosed GD, antithyroid drugs for less than 3 months. Construction of the TCR library relied on RNA isolated from PBMCs. To make TCR beta libraries, researchers used iRepertoire HTBI primers and Arm-PCR of CDR3 regions. TCRdb recomputed calls from the multiplex PCR reads with MiXCR, one row per CDR3 protein. The table has fewer than 400,000 distinct CDR3 sequences, 15% to 20% seen once. The sequences come from peripheral blood mononuclear cells (PBMCs), collected at new diagnosis, from a patient treated with antithyroid drugs. The source of these receptors is a female donor with Graves disease.

This clonotype came up many times. The chain uses TRBV29-1 and TRBJ1-5; D not certain. The V end lost 5 bases, the J end lost 6 bases, and 11 bases lay between the germline ends. The germline CDR1 and CDR2 sequences are SQVTM and ANQGSEA. This CDR3 is 12 amino acids long. CDR3 nucleotide sequence: TGCAGCGTTTGGAGAGAAGGTCAGCCCCAGCATTTT. Translated: CSVWREGQPQHF.

This clonotype has just one count. Given a far larger clone just one base away, this is likely a sequencing read error. This likely comes from a read error, as the CDR3 has no conserved phenylalanine or tryptophan at its end. V is TRBV2 and J is TRBJ2-1; maybe TRBD2 (5 bases). Looked up from germline, CDR1 is SNHLY and CDR2 is FYNNEI. This CDR3 spans 16 amino acids. The CDR3 DNA reads TGTGCCACCAGTGACTTGAGCGGAGTGAGGCCCAATGAGCAGTTCTGC. It yields the protein CATSDLSGVRPNEQFC.

With respect to this clonotype: The CDR3 end shows no conserved phenylalanine or tryptophan, and so a read error is likely. J is TRBJ2-7 and V is TRBV5-1; tentatively, D is TRBD2 (6 bases). The CDR3 has 15 amino acids. From germline, CDR1 is SGHRS and CDR2 YFSETQ. V was cut by 4 bases and J by 3 bases, with 17 bases left in between. The CDR3 is CASSPMGSGVYEQYL. In DNA, the CDR3 is TGCGCCAGCAGCCCGATGGGTAGCGGAGTCTACGAGCAGTACCTC.

At least ten counts were recorded for this clonotype. This chain links TRBV20-1 with TRBJ2-3, with 7 nucleotides matching TRBD2. Trimming removed 3 bases from V and 7 bases from J; junction bases left unmatched: 10. CDR1 is DFQATT, CDR2 SNEGSKA, per germline (reference sequence). The CDR3 covers 14 residues. The CDR3 coding sequence is TGCAGTGCTAGTGTAGCGGGCCAGGGAAATACGCAGTATTTT. Residues: CSASVAGQGNTQYF.

This clonotype was seen only a few times. The junction and the germline gene differ at one end; a read error may be behind it. V is TRBV18 and J is TRBJ2-5; D not certain. The J call may be faulty, since TRBJ2-1 better matches the DNA end. The CDR3 spans 15 residues. Germline V CDR1 and CDR2: KGHSH, LQKENI. CDR3 sequence: CASTPIKERYNEQFF. CDR3 DNA sequence: TGTGCCAGCACACCAATAAAGGAACGTTACAATGAGCAGTTCTTC.

Many counts were recorded for this clonotype. V gene TRBV6-5 combines with J gene TRBJ2-1; the match to TRBD2 covers 13 bases. This CDR3 spans 16 amino acids. The V gene's germline CDR1 is MNHEY and CDR2 SVGAGI. J was trimmed by 9 bases and V by 6 bases; bases with no gene match: 11. In DNA, the CDR3 is TGTGCCAGCAGATACGGGACTAGCGGGAAGGTGGCTGAGCAGTTCTTC. This gives the protein CASRYGTSGKVAEQFF.

The table lists this clonotype with many counts. V is TRBV12-3 or TRBV12-4 and J is TRBJ2-5, with D perhaps TRBD1 (6 bases). The CDR3 extends over 13 amino acids. V was trimmed by 7 bases and J by 2 bases, leaving 11 bases between them. In DNA form, the CDR3 reads TGTGCCAGCACCAACAGGGTTCAAGAGACCCAGTACTTC. It yields the protein CASTNRVQETQYF.

This clonotype was recorded only once. The chain uses TRBV4-2 and TRBJ1-2, with 8 positions matching TRBD1. Germline CDR1 reads LGHNA; CDR2 reads YNFKEQ. Trimming removed 0 bases from V and 13 bases from J; junction bases left unmatched: 10. This CDR3 region has 14 residues. Here the CDR3 reads CASSQELRDRFCTF. The CDR3 DNA is TGTGCCAGCAGCCAAGAGCTCCGGGACAGGTTCTGCACCTTC.

The J gene is TRBJ2-5, the V gene TRBV11-2; no clear D gene. This CDR3 has 13 residues. V dropped 3 bases and J dropped 4 bases, with 9 bases sitting between them. Per the germline V gene, CDR1 is SGHAT and CDR2 is FQNNGV. The CDR3 here is CASSLQVGETQYF. The CDR3 DNA reads TGTGCCAGCAGCTTGCAGGTCGGAGAGACCCAGTACTTC.

This clonotype was counted ten times or more. The chain has TRBV10-2 and TRBJ2-7; perhaps TRBD1 as D (5 bases). The CDR3 spans 16 residues. V gave up 7 bases and J gave up 2 bases, with 21 bases separating them. Per germline, CDR1 WSHSY and CDR2 SAAADI. CDR3 sequence: CASNWIGDSSPYEQYF. The CDR3, as DNA: TGCGCCAGCAATTGGATCGGTGACAGTTCTCCCTACGAGCAGTACTTC.

The chain combines TRBV7-3 with TRBJ2-7; weak D call: TRBD1 (6 bases). V lost 0 bases to trimming and J lost 2 bases, with 11 bases between them. Germline CDR1 is SGHTA and CDR2 is FQGTGA. The CDR3 contains 15 residues. The CDR3 DNA sequence: TGTGCCAGCAGCTTAACGGGGGACACGGCCTACGAGCAGTACTTC. Its protein is CASSLTGDTAYEQYF.

This clonotype was seen a few times. A much larger clone sits a single nucleotide away, making a read error possible. The chain has TRBV2 and TRBJ2-7; D is unclear. V shed 8 bases and J shed 0 bases, with 11 bases lying between them. The CDR3 sequence is 13 residues long. Per the germline V gene, CDR1 is SNHLY and CDR2 is FYNNEI. The CDR3 DNA is TGTGCCAGCGGGATGGACGGCTCCTACGAGCAGTACTTC. Amino acids: CASGMDGSYEQYF. The entire variable domain, with the rest obtained from reference TRBV2 and TRBJ2-7, is as follows: EPEVTQTPSHQVTQMGQEVILRCVPISNHLYFYWYRQILGQKVEFLVSFYNNEISEKSEIFDDQFSVERPDGSNFTLKIRSTKLEDSAMYFCASGMDGSYEQYFGPGTRLTVT.

This clonotype was seen more than once but under ten times. DNA of the CDR3: TGTGCCAGTAGTATCTATGGGACCGGGGAGCTGTTTTTT. This codes for CASSIYGTGELFF. V usage is TRBV19 and J usage is TRBJ2-2; D not resolved. The V gene lost 3 bases and the J gene lost 5 bases, with 7 bases spanning the gap. The CDR3 sequence is 13 residues long. Germline loops: CDR1 LNHDA, CDR2 SQIVND (reference sequence).

The chain employs TRBV12-3 or TRBV12-4 and TRBJ2-7; 10 bases agree with TRBD1. The CDR3 runs 17 residues. V trimming: 2 bases; J trimming: 7 bases; junction bases outside the gene matches: 14. In DNA, the CDR3 is TGTGCCAGCAGTTTAAGAGGATGGGACAGGGGCAGGGAAGAGCAGTACTTC. As protein: CASSLRGWDRGREEQYF.

This clonotype came up a few times. The chain carries TRBV3-1 and TRBJ2-4, with D perhaps being TRBD1 or TRBD2 (5 bases each). The length of the CDR3 is 22 residues. The V gene lost 1 base and the J gene lost 0 bases, with 28 bases spanning the gap. Germline lookup yields CDR1 LGHDT and CDR2 YNNKEL (reference sequence). The CDR3 spells CASSQGFSGPSALGLAKNIQYF. The DNA of the CDR3 is TGTGCCAGCAGCCAAGGTTTTTCAGGGCCATCGGCTTTAGGACTAGCCAAAAACATTCAGTACTTC.

This clonotype was counted many times. V and J are TRBV3-1 and TRBJ2-7; D possibly matches TRBD1 or TRBD2 (5 bases each). Germline CDR1 reads LGHDT; CDR2 reads YNNKEL (reference sequence). The ends were cut back, 0 bases at V and 3 bases at J, with 12 bases in the middle. This CDR3 is built from 15 residues. CDR3 DNA: TGTGCCAGCAGCCAAGACCCGGGACCGCTCTACGAGCAGTACTTC. Protein product: CASSQDPGPLYEQYF.

V usage is TRBV30 and J usage is TRBJ2-5, with 13 bases aligning to TRBD2. J gave up 5 bases and V 6 bases, and 9 bases lay outside the gene matches. CDR3 length: 15 amino acids. The V gene's germline CDR1 is GTSNPN and CDR2 SVGIG (reference sequence). The CDR3 here is CACGLAGVPRETQYF. CDR3 DNA: TGTGCCTGCGGACTAGCGGGAGTGCCCCGGGAGACCCAGTACTTC.

This clonotype was counted only a few times. The V call is TRBV5-5, the J call TRBJ1-4, with TRBD1 matching over 7 bases. The CDR3 is made up of 17 amino acids. Germline CDR1 reads SGHKS; CDR2 reads YYEKEE (reference sequence). The V segment lost 1 base and the J segment 0 bases; nucleotides outside the gene matches: 6. The CDR3 DNA reads as TGTGCCAGCAGCTTGAAGGACAGGAAAACAACTAATGAAAAACTGTTTTTT. Translation gives CASSLKDRKTTNEKLFF.

This clonotype has at least ten counts. The chain employs TRBV5-1 and TRBJ2-1; 10 bases line up with TRBD2. The CDR3 has 16 residues. Germline lookup yields CDR1 SGHRS and CDR2 YFSETQ. The J segment lost 11 bases and the V segment lost 0 bases, leaving 11 bases of the junction unmatched. CDR3 sequence (DNA): TGCGCCAGCAGCTTGGCGTGGGCTAGCGGGAGCAAGAAGCAGTTCTTC. This encodes CASSLAWASGSKKQFF.

Turning to this clonotype: A much bigger clone sits one base away, suggesting this may be a read error. The chain has TRBV27 and TRBJ2-5; TRBD2 matches 7 bases. V dropped 2 bases and J dropped 11; count of bases not matched to a gene: 14. Germline-derived CDR1 and CDR2 are MNHEY and SMNVEV (reference sequence). The CDR3 loop spans 15 amino acids. CDR3: CASSLAGVAYNEQYF. The CDR3 nucleotides are TGTGCCAGCAGTTTAGCGGGAGTTGCCTACAATGAGCAGTACTTC.

In this sample, this clonotype turned up once. For the CDR3, the DNA is TGTGCCAGCAGCTACCAAGCTACAGAAGCGCCCTACGAGCAGTACTTC. It is translated as CASSYQATEAPYEQYF. J is TRBJ2-7 and V is TRBV2, with D unresolved. Germline lookup yields CDR1 SNHLY and CDR2 FYNNEI. V dropped 6 bases and J dropped 2 bases, with 20 bases sitting between them. The CDR3 has 16 amino acids.

In its sample, this clonotype was seen many times. V is TRBV11-2 and J is TRBJ1-5; D call uncertain. Germline CDR1 is SGHAT and CDR2 is FQNNGV. The V and J ends lost 3 bases and 2 bases respectively, with 8 bases between them. This CDR3 is built from 14 residues. The CDR3: CASSFGGRNQPQHF. The CDR3 DNA reads TGTGCCAGCAGCTTCGGCGGGCGCAATCAGCCCCAGCATTTT.

CDR3 coding DNA: TGTGCCAGCACTAAGACGGGGATCTACGAGCAGTACTTC. Its protein product is CASTKTGIYEQYF. This chain joins TRBV5-8 and TRBJ2-7; tentative D call: TRBD2 (5 bases). Germline-derived CDR1 and CDR2 are SGHTS and YDEGEE. V was cut by 6 bases and J by 3 bases, with 13 bases left in between. There are 13 residues in the CDR3. The full variable domain, with the rest looked up from reference TRBV5-8 and TRBJ2-7, is EAGVTQSPTHLIKTRGQQATLRCSPISGHTSVYWYQQALGLGLQFLLWYDEGEERNRGNFPPRFSGRQFPNYSSELNVNALELEDSALYLCASTKTGIYEQYFGPGTRLTVT.

This clonotype was recorded at least ten times. The rearrangement uses TRBV24-1 and TRBJ2-1; 9 bases fit TRBD2. Unmatched junction bases numbered 0, after V lost 0 bases and J lost 4 bases. In germline, CDR1 is KGHDR, CDR2 SFDVKD. The CDR3 has 15 residues. The DNA of the CDR3 is TGTGCCACCAGTGATTTGGCGGGAGGGTACAATGAGCAGTTCTTC. It encodes CATSDLAGGYNEQFF.

Comments on this clonotype: A much larger clonotype is one base distant, so this may be a read error. The chain has TRBV19 and TRBJ2-1; 14 bases map to TRBD2. CDR1 is LNHDA and CDR2 is SQIVND in the germline V gene (reference sequence). This CDR3 spans 17 amino acids. In DNA, the CDR3 is TGTGCCAGTAGCAGTGGGACCGGGACTAGCGGGAGAGATGAGCATTTCTTC. It specifies CASSSGTGTSGRDEHFF.

This clonotype was observed at least ten times. The chain links TRBV10-2 to TRBJ2-7; 11 bases fit TRBD2. Trimming removed 5 bases from V and 1 base from J; junction bases left unmatched: 4. The CDR3 runs to 15 residues. CDR1 and CDR2 from the germline V gene are WSHSY and SAAADI. The CDR3 nucleotides read TGCGCCAGCAGTACGGGACTAGCGGATTCCTACGAGCAGTACTTC. This encodes CASSTGLADSYEQYF.

This clonotype was counted ten times or more. The genes are TRBV6-5 and TRBJ1-2; D possibly corresponds to TRBD1 (6 bases). CDR1 MNHEY and CDR2 SVGAGI come from the germline V gene. Trimming cost V 2 bases and J 2 bases, with 12 bases left between them. The CDR3 extends over 15 amino acids. The chain's CDR3 is CASSYGQFPNYGYTF. DNA of the CDR3: TGTGCCAGCAGTTACGGACAGTTTCCAAACTATGGCTACACCTTC.

In its sample, this clonotype was seen many times. V and J are TRBV2 and TRBJ2-2; D possibly corresponds to TRBD1 (6 bases). V lost 8 bases, J lost 3 bases, and 13 bases lay in between. The CDR3 runs to 14 residues. Germline V CDR1 and CDR2: SNHLY, FYNNEI. Here the CDR3 DNA reads TGTGCCAGCTCTGGGGCAGGGGACACCGGGGAGCTGTTTTTT. Protein product: CASSGAGDTGELFF.

The table lists this clonotype with a few counts. The rearrangement links TRBV5-1 to TRBJ2-7; TRBD2 aligns across 8 bases. This CDR3 has 13 residues. CDR1 and CDR2 from the germline V gene are SGHRS and YFSETQ. J was trimmed by 2 bases and V by 7 bases; bases with no gene match: 5. The CDR3 coding sequence is TGCGCCAGCGCGGGAGGCAACGCCTACGAGCAGTACTTC. Translated, it gives CASAGGNAYEQYF. Based on the CDR3 plus reference TRBV5-1 and TRBJ2-7, the full variable domain is KAGVTQTPRYLIKTRGQQVTLSCSPISGHRSVSWYQQTPGQGLQFLFEYFSETQRNKGNFPGRFSGRQFSNSRSEMNVSTLELGDSALYLCASAGGNAYEQYFGPGTRLTVT.